This T cell receptor (beta chain) comes out of a study of Ad26.COV2.S vaccination and SARS-CoV-2 variants. Some clones are missing from TCRdb's copy, which holds only in-frame ones; the method was immunoSEQ multiplex PCR. The sample consists of approximately 410,000 clones, 80% to 95% of them appearing once. Regarding treatment: around 19 received Ad26.COV2.S at low or high dose, single or two shots; 5 received placebo; per-sample allocation not given. Repertoires come from day 63 after the first vaccine or placebo injection. Immunization relied on an Ad26 vector, which expressed Wuhan-strain SARS-CoV-2 spike. The junction had 5 bases not matched to a gene; V was cut back by 3 bases and J by 5 bases. The CDR3 is 15 residues long. Per the germline V gene, CDR1 is KGHDR and CDR2 is SFDVKD.

This receptor was obtained from a person aged 18-65 years who received the Ad26.COV2.S COVID-19 vaccine or a placebo. The sequencing here drew on peripheral blood, taken in a trial of Ad26.COV2.S vaccine versus placebo. The genes are TRBV24-1 and TRBJ2-1, with 8 bases aligning to TRBD1. CDR3 coding DNA: TGTGCCACCAGTGATAGAACAGGGGGACACAATGAGCAGTTCTTC. Its protein is CATSDRTGGHNEQFF.